This T cell receptor (beta chain) was retrieved from a study of CD8+CD57+ T cells in acquired aplastic anemia (dated by TCRdb to 2016 to 2018). With respect to the entire study: A mean of around 3.2 ug of DNA, ranging from roughly 0.2 to 30 ug, was extracted from sorted CD4+ and CD8+ cells. CD8+CD57+ expansion was defined as a frequency above the mean frequency observed in healthy subjects. The research as a whole found: Fewer than 35 CD8+ CDR3 sequences were found to be shared between patients and controls, but these sequences appeared to be highly expressed in patients and within the immunodominant clones of the patients. No significant difference in CD8+ Simpson's diversity was found between patients and healthy controls (P=0.060).

A distance of 13 bases separates the germline ends of V and J, which lose 6 bases and 1 base respectively. The CDR3 holds 15 amino acids from the cysteine to the phenylalanine. The sequence is cut down to CDR3 DNA, 45 bases in frame from base 1. CDR1 and CDR2 are read off the germline V gene as SNHLY and FYNNEI. A remark on this clonotype: Its cognate antigen has yet to be identified. It has no much larger one-base neighbor in the sample; base qualities were not kept.

Profiling of TCR beta VDJ combinations and CDR3 sequences used genomic DNA as the template. An Illumina HiSeq 2000 was the platform used for TCR repertoire sequencing. Under the source paper's analysis protocol: TRBV/TRBJ rearrangement plots, CDR3 size and DJ length profiles, and Simpson's diversity index were used to assess repertoires. The most abundant DNA sequence in the deep sequencing data was taken as the immunodominant clone. CDR3 amino acid sequences were checked for sharing between subjects and were compared against published repertoires and the VDJdb database. TCRdb took the public reads, trimmed them with fastp at Q25, ran MiXCR for clone calling and kept in-frame beta chains. Rows matching on CDR3 protein sequence are summarized as one entry with the most common DNA and genes. None of the V and J calls come from the authors' own analysis; TCRdb made them. The sample contains 400,000 to 600,000 distinct CDR3 sequences, about a third of them found a single time. Of the sample, about 0.8% is held by the ten largest clones.

Expansion of CD8+CD57+ cells had been shown by flow cytometry in the patients chosen for sequencing. Every patient had a diagnosis of severe acquired aplastic anemia based on International Study of Aplastic Anemia and Agranulocytosis and Camitta criteria. Patients had received no therapy at the time of blood sampling. In this study, sorted CD4+ and CD8+ T cells from the blood of healthy subjects and of severe aplastic anemia patients had their TCR repertoires deep-sequenced. In the USA, patient enrollment took place under clinicaltrials.gov protocols 00001620, 01623167, 00001397, 00071045, 00081523 and 00961064. Ficoll-Paque density gradient centrifugation was used to isolate peripheral blood mononuclear cells. Before DNA was extracted, CD4+ and CD8+ T cells were sorted using either FACS or magnetic beads.

Here the chain combines TRBV2 and TRBJ1-5, with no confident D gene call. The sample comprised sorted CD4+, CD8+, or CD8+CD57+ T cells (not recorded which) from PBMCs. The receptor comes from a human donor with aplastic anemia. The sequenced DNA is TGTGCCAGCAGCTCGAAAAGACGAAGCAATCAGCCCCAGCATTTT. This sequence encodes CASSSKRRSNQPQHF. With all but the CDR3 taken from the reference TRBV2 and TRBJ1-5 genes, the full variable domain is: EPEVTQTPSHQVTQMGQEVILRCVPISNHLYFYWYRQILGQKVEFLVSFYNNEISEKSEIFDDQFSVERPDGSNFTLKIRSTKLEDSAMYFCASSSKRRSNQPQHFGDGTRLSIL.